A selection of T cell receptor beta chains follows, all from one sample in a study of T cells after yellow fever vaccination. TCRdb processed the 5' RACE reads anew with MiXCR; each CDR3 protein has one entry. This table has roughly 400,000 distinct CDR3 sequences, around a sixth appearing once. The starting material was PBMCs, obtained before the yellow fever booster vaccination. Receptor source: a man aged 18 to 29 who received the YFV17D yellow fever vaccine. CDR3s include the opening cysteine and the closing phenylalanine or tryptophan. The D gene is left open where the match is weak. A row's size may be missing; if present it is once, few, many or a size class.

clone_size j_call d_call v_call cdr3_nt cdr3_aa
- TRBJ2-3 - TRBV12-3/TRBV12-4 TGTGCCAGCAGACCAGACCTTCAAGATACGCAGTATTTT CASRPDLQDTQYF
- TRBJ2-1 - TRBV10-1 TGCGCCAGCAGCGCCGCAGACAATGAGCAGTTCTTC CASSAADNEQFF
- TRBJ2-7 - TRBV29-1 TGCAGCGCAGTCGGCTACGAGCAGTACTTC CSAVGYEQYF
many TRBJ2-5 - TRBV15 TGTGCCACCCAAGTAAAGGAGACCCAGTACTTC CATQVKETQYF
few TRBJ2-3 - TRBV4-1 TGCGCCAGCAGCCAAGAGAGCGGGCCTTGGGAGGTGCTGTATTTT CASSQESGPWEVLYF
few TRBJ2-5 - TRBV3-1 TGTGCCAGCAGCCAATCTACGGGGAGGGAGACCCAGTACTTC CASSQSTGRETQYF
few TRBJ2-7 - TRBV4-3 TGCGCCAGCAGCCAAGATTGGGCAGGGGCAAGAGAGCAGTACTTC CASSQDWAGAREQYF
- TRBJ1-2 TRBD1 TRBV3-1 TGTGCCAGCAGCCCAGCAGGGGGAGGCAACTATGGCTACACCTTC CASSPAGGGNYGYTF
- TRBJ2-3 - TRBV11-3 TGTGCCAGCACCTTACATCGACCGTCTCATGTTACGCAGTATTTT CASTLHRPSHVTQYF
few TRBJ1-6 - TRBV5-5 TGTGCCAGCAGCTTCCCCTCCTATAATTCACCCCTCCACTTT CASSFPSYNSPLHF
few TRBJ2-5 - TRBV29-1 TGCAGCGTTGATCTCTGGCCACAAGAGACCCAGTACTTC CSVDLWPQETQYF
- TRBJ2-2 TRBD2 TRBV12-3/TRBV12-4 TGTGCCAGCAGCACCGCCCCGACTAGCGGGTACTTCACCGGGGAGCTGTTTTTT CASSTAPTSGYFTGELFF
- TRBJ2-3 TRBD2 TRBV5-1 TGCGCCAGCAGCTCTGGTAGCGGGTACACAGATACGCAGTATTTT CASSSGSGYTDTQYF
- TRBJ1-3 TRBD1 TRBV7-6 TGTGCCAGCAGCCACCGGGACAGAGATACTGTCGCTGGAAACACCATATATTTT CASSHRDRDTVAGNTIYF
- TRBJ1-1 TRBD1 TRBV7-8 TGTGCCAGCAGCTTACAGGGGGCGGTCGACACTGAAGCTTTCTTT CASSLQGAVDTEAFF
- TRBJ2-3 - TRBV7-3 TGTGCCAGCAGCTTACTGGGGGTGGAGAGAAATACGCAGTATTTT CASSLLGVERNTQYF
few TRBJ1-2 TRBD1 TRBV9 TGTGCCAGCAGCGCGACAGGGTCCTTCTATGGCTACACCTTC CASSATGSFYGYTF
few TRBJ2-3 - TRBV7-9 TGTGCCAGCAGCACGAGCGGAGATACGCAGTATTTT CASSTSGDTQYF
few TRBJ2-7 - TRBV10-3 TGTGCCATCAGTGAGTCCCCGGACAGCCAGCGGTACTTC CAISESPDSQRYF
few TRBJ1-5 - TRBV7-2 TGTGCCAGCAGCTTATCAGGGTCGAGGGATCAGCCCCAGCATTTT CASSLSGSRDQPQHF
- TRBJ2-7 - TRBV4-3 TGCGCCAGCAGCCATTCTCAGGGTGCTTACGACGAGCAGTACTTC CASSHSQGAYDEQYF
- TRBJ2-7 - TRBV7-2 TGTGCCAGCAGCTCCCGAAGTTCGATACCTACCTACGAGCAGTACTTC CASSSRSSIPTYEQYF
- TRBJ2-3 TRBD1 TRBV7-2 TGTGCCAGCAGCGCGACAGGGGCCGCAGATACGCAGTATTTT CASSATGAADTQYF
- TRBJ2-1 TRBD2 TRBV4-3 TGCGCCAGCAGCCAAGACTGGGCTAGCGGGGGGGCGCATGAGCAGTTCTTC CASSQDWASGGAHEQFF
many TRBJ1-1 TRBD1 TRBV27 TGTGCCAGCAGTTTAGGGACAGGGGCGAACACTGAAGCTTTCTTT CASSLGTGANTEAFF
once TRBJ2-1 - TRBV27 TGTGCCAGCAGCTCTTTGGTGGGGAATGAGCAGTTCTTC CASSSLVGNEQFF
- TRBJ1-5 TRBD1 TRBV6-2/TRBV6-3 TGTGCCAGCAGGGGCAGGGGGCTTAATCAGCCCCAGCATTTT CASRGRGLNQPQHF
- TRBJ1-1 - TRBV6-2/TRBV6-3 TGTGCCAGCGACTTGACGGGTAACACTGAAGCTTTCTTT CASDLTGNTEAFF
once TRBJ2-7 - TRBV20-1 TGCAGTGCTAGGGTCGGCAGGGACGTTAACGAGCAGTACTTC CSARVGRDVNEQYF
- TRBJ2-7 - TRBV20-1 TGCAGTGCTAGAGATCGGGTTTCCTACGAGCAGTACTTC CSARDRVSYEQYF
few TRBJ2-3 - TRBV3-1 TGTGCCAGCAGCCTTACCGAGGGGTCAGATACGCAGTATTTT CASSLTEGSDTQYF
few TRBJ1-6 - TRBV7-2 TGTGCCAGCAGTTCCCGGGTCTCCTATAATTCACCCCTCCACTTT CASSSRVSYNSPLHF
few TRBJ2-1 - TRBV4-3 TGCGCCAGCAGCCAAGATAGTGATGGGGGGCTGTACAATGAGCAGTTCTTC CASSQDSDGGLYNEQFF
- TRBJ1-5 TRBD1 TRBV5-1 TGCGCCAGCACCGAGATGGGGACAGGGTCCCGCAGTCAGCCCCAGCATTTT CASTEMGTGSRSQPQHF
few TRBJ2-2 - TRBV12-3/TRBV12-4 TGTGCCAGCGTATCCCGCTGGGGGGGGCGGACCGGGGAGCTGTTTTTT CASVSRWGGRTGELFF
few TRBJ2-7 TRBD1 TRBV4-1 TGCGCCAGCAGCCCGGGGACAGGGAGTACCTACGAGCAGTACTTC CASSPGTGSTYEQYF
- TRBJ1-1 - TRBV14 TGTGCCAGCAGCCAAGAATCTCGGGTTGGAAACACTGAAGCTTTCTTT CASSQESRVGNTEAFF
- TRBJ1-2 - TRBV28 TGTGCCAGCAGGAGGCCCCAGGACTATGGCTACACCTTC CASRRPQDYGYTF
few TRBJ1-2 - TRBV7-2 TGTGCCAGCAGCTCCGAACCGCGACGTGGGGGTGGCTACACCTTC CASSSEPRRGGGYTF